The 29 T cell receptor beta chains given below trace back to one sample, sequenced in a study of immune evolution from preneoplasia to lung adenocarcinoma. Sequencing used immunoSEQ multiplex PCR; TCRdb keeps in-frame clones, though not all of them. The profile covers under 10,000 clones, with roughly three quarters appearing a single time and approximately 7.9% taken by the ten largest. Sequenced input: FFPE adjacent normal lung tissue. These receptors were collected from a person between 60 and 79 years old with lung adenocarcinoma.

V usage is TRBV11-3 and J usage is TRBJ2-1; D is unresolved. Trimming pared 1 base from V and 5 bases from J, leaving 15 bases between. CDR1 is SGHNT, CDR2 YENEEA, per germline. CDR3 length equals 16 residues. The CDR3 nucleotides are TGTGCCAGCAGCTTAGGGGCCGGATCCCCAAACAATGAGCAGTTCTTC. Translated: CASSLGAGSPNNEQFF.

This chain connects TRBV5-5 to TRBJ2-5, with 8 bases fitting TRBD1. The J segment lost 5 bases and the V segment lost 3 bases, leaving 9 bases of the junction unmatched. Germline assignment: CDR1 SGHKS and CDR2 YYEKEE (reference sequence). This CDR3 contains 15 residues. This CDR3 reads CASSYSPDRVETQYF. The DNA of the CDR3 is TGTGCCAGCAGCTACAGCCCGGACAGGGTGGAGACCCAGTACTTC. Combining the CDR3 with reference TRBV5-5 and TRBJ2-5 gives the whole variable domain DAGVTQSPTHLIKTRGQQVTLRCSPISGHKSVSWYQQVLGQGPQFIFQYYEKEERGRGNFPDRFSARQFPNYSSELNVNALLLGDSALYLCASSYSPDRVETQYFGPGTRLLVL.

The chain combines TRBV7-9 with TRBJ1-4; D remains ambiguous. This CDR3 has 17 residues. V shed 2 bases and J shed 7 bases, with 20 bases lying between them. Germline CDR1 SEHNR, CDR2 FQNEAQ (reference sequence). The CDR3 sequence is CASSLHESTYGGEKLFF. In DNA form, the CDR3 reads TGTGCCAGCAGCTTACATGAATCGACCTACGGCGGTGAAAAACTGTTTTTT.

The chain uses TRBV4-1 and TRBJ1-2; D may be TRBD1 (5 bases). The CDR3 runs 13 residues. Per the germline V gene, CDR1 is MGHRA and CDR2 is YSYEKL. V was clipped by 6 bases and J by 2 bases, with 10 bases between them. CDR3 loop: CASSQQENYGYTF. CDR3 sequence (DNA): TGCGCCAGCAGTCAACAGGAGAACTATGGCTACACCTTC.

The V call is TRBV6-1, the J call TRBJ1-1, with D unresolved. The V end lost 2 bases, the J end lost 5 bases, and 9 bases lay between the germline ends. The CDR3 totals 13 residues. The germline V gene has CDR1 MNHNS and CDR2 SASEGT. This CDR3 reads CASSELRLTEAFF. The CDR3 DNA follows: TGTGCCAGCAGTGAACTACGGCTTACTGAAGCTTTCTTT.

V gene TRBV5-6 combines with J gene TRBJ2-5; no firm D call. Trimming took off 2 bases at V and 2 bases at J, with 7 bases between the two ends. Per the germline V gene, CDR1 is SGHDT and CDR2 is YYEEEE. This CDR3 has 13 amino acids. CDR3 sequence reads: CASSFGNQETQYF. Here the CDR3 DNA reads TGTGCCAGCAGCTTCGGTAATCAAGAGACCCAGTACTTC.

The chain recombines TRBV9 with TRBJ1-4; no clear D gene. Germline-derived CDR1 and CDR2 are SGDLS and YYNGEE. The CDR3 totals 15 residues. Trimming shortened V by 1 base and J by 0 bases, and 7 bases separated the two germline ends. CDR3 bases: TGTGCCAGCAGCGTAAACCTAGCAACTAATGAAAAACTGTTTTTT. It yields the protein CASSVNLATNEKLFF.

This rearrangement joins TRBV9 to TRBJ1-2; TRBD1 matches 10 bases. J was trimmed by 2 bases and V by 3 bases; bases with no gene match: 4. Germline V CDR1 and CDR2: SGDLS, YYNGEE. The CDR3 covers 15 residues. This CDR3 reads CASSAWTGGNYGYTF. CDR3 DNA: TGTGCCAGCAGCGCCTGGACAGGGGGAAACTATGGCTACACCTTC. Looking up the rest from reference TRBV9 and TRBJ1-2 gives the full variable domain: DSGVTQTPKHLITATGQRVTLRCSPRSGDLSVYWYQQSLDQGLQFLIQYYNGEERAKGNILERFSAQQFPDLHSELNLSSLELGDSALYFCASSAWTGGNYGYTFGSGTRLTVV.

The chain uses TRBV19 and TRBJ2-3; the D gene is possibly TRBD2 (5 bases). The CDR3 runs 13 residues. The germline V and J ends were trimmed by 8 bases and 0 bases, with 9 bases remaining between them. Germline V gene data show CDR1 as LNHDA and CDR2 as SQIVND (reference sequence). CDR3 protein: CASRLASTDTQYF. DNA for the CDR3: TGTGCCAGTCGGCTAGCTAGCACAGATACGCAGTATTTT.

The chain joins TRBV9 to TRBJ2-5, with D tentatively TRBD1 or TRBD2 (6 bases each). The last part of the DNA fits TRBJ2-7 better; the J call may be wrong. The germline CDR1 and CDR2 sequences are SGDLS and YYNGEE. The CDR3 contains 15 residues. DNA for the CDR3: TGTGCCAGCAGCTTTACTAGTGGGGGGCTCCACGAGCAGTACTTC. This codes for CASSFTSGGLHEQYF.

The table lists this clone with a few counts. The chain has TRBV28 and TRBJ1-2; 7 nucleotides align to TRBD1. The ends lost 3 bases at V and 0 bases at J; junction bases unmatched: 4. The CDR3 totals 15 residues. CDR1 is MDHEN and CDR2 is SYDVKM in the germline V gene. The CDR3 sequence is CASSLEGTANYGYTF. Written as DNA, the CDR3 is TGTGCCAGCAGTTTGGAGGGGACAGCTAACTATGGCTACACCTTC.

This clone was detected only a few times. The CDR3 reads CASSTRGASSYNEQFF. The DNA for the CDR3 is TGCGCCAGCAGTACGAGAGGGGCCAGCTCCTACAATGAGCAGTTCTTC. The gene calls are TRBV5-1 and TRBJ2-1; D assignment may be TRBD1 or TRBD2 (5 bases each). The CDR3 consists of 16 residues. Trimming cost V 5 bases and J 0 bases, with 15 bases left between them. Germline assignment: CDR1 SGHRS and CDR2 YFSETQ.

In this sample, this clone turned up once. The J gene is TRBJ1-1, the V gene TRBV28; D remains unclear. CDR1 is MDHEN and CDR2 is SYDVKM in the germline V gene. The CDR3 has 12 residues. V lost 8 bases to trimming and J lost 1 base, with 8 bases between them. The DNA of the CDR3 is TGTGCCAGCGGTCAGGAGAACACTGAAGCTTTCTTT. Its translation: CASGQENTEAFF.

The genes are TRBV5-4 and TRBJ1-2; D may be TRBD1 (5 bases). Germline V CDR1 and CDR2: SGHNT, YYREEE (reference sequence). V was clipped by 4 bases and J by 3 bases, with 10 bases between them. This CDR3 is built from 13 residues. CDR3 sequence: CASSTTGDYGYTF. CDR3 nucleotide sequence: TGTGCCAGCAGCACGACGGGGGACTATGGCTACACCTTC.

The rearrangement links TRBV5-1 to TRBJ2-1; 7 positions match TRBD1. This CDR3 region has 13 residues. With 4 bases clipped from V and 5 bases from J, the junction kept 3 bases outside the gene matches. Germline V gives CDR1 SGHRS, CDR2 YFSETQ. The CDR3 loop reads CASSTGQNNEQFF. The CDR3 DNA reads TGCGCCAGCAGCACGGGACAGAACAATGAGCAGTTCTTC.

This clone is judged large. The chain carries TRBV9 and TRBJ1-2; D is possibly TRBD1 (5 bases). CDR1 is SGDLS and CDR2 is YYNGEE in the germline V gene. V was shortened by 0 bases and J by 4 bases, with 19 bases between the two germline ends. The CDR3 is 17 amino acids. The CDR3 region is CASSVEDGQFGGYGYTF. The CDR3 nucleotides are TGTGCCAGCAGCGTAGAGGACGGGCAGTTCGGGGGCTATGGCTACACCTTC.

The genes are TRBV6-4 and TRBJ2-2; 9 bases line up with TRBD2. The germline V gene encodes CDR1 MRHNA and CDR2 SNTAGT. The CDR3 is 17 amino acids. V gave up 0 bases and J gave up 3 bases; unmatched junction bases: 5. The CDR3 bases are TGTGCCAGCAGTGACTCGGCTAGCGGGGATGACACCGGGGAGCTGTTTTTT. It codes for CASSDSASGDDTGELFF.

The CDR3 region has the DNA TGTGCCAGCAGCCCGCAAGGGTCTGGGGCCAACGTCCTGACTTTC. As protein: CASSPQGSGANVLTF. V gene TRBV7-9 combines with J gene TRBJ2-6; D gene unclear. Trimming cost V 5 bases and J 1 base, with 9 bases left between them. The CDR3 loop spans 15 amino acids. Germline CDR1 reads SEHNR; CDR2 reads FQNEAQ (reference sequence).

V gene TRBV13 combines with J gene TRBJ2-6; unclear D gene. There are 18 residues in the CDR3. Trimming removed 1 base from V and 2 bases from J, with 15 bases in between. The germline V gene has CDR1 PRHDT and CDR2 FYEKMQ (reference sequence). The CDR3 DNA follows: TGTGCCAGCAGCTTAGCGGCACTACCAGGACCTGGGGCCAACGTCCTGACTTTC. It codes for CASSLAALPGPGANVLTF.

This clone appeared once. The chain has TRBV7-8 and TRBJ2-6; D is undetermined. This CDR3 is 12 amino acids long. Trimming removed 8 bases at V and 0 bases at J, with 2 bases between. CDR1 and CDR2 from the germline V gene are SGHVS and FQNEAQ. CDR3 protein: CASPSGANVLTF. CDR3 DNA sequence: TGTGCCAGCCCCTCTGGGGCCAACGTCCTGACTTTC.

The chain recombines TRBV28 with TRBJ1-2, with D tentatively TRBD1 (6 bases). Germline V gene data show CDR1 as MDHEN and CDR2 as SYDVKM. The V and J ends lost 4 bases and 2 bases respectively, with 14 bases between them. This CDR3 spans 15 amino acids. The CDR3: CASSSPGTPNYGYTF. In nucleotides, the CDR3 is TGTGCCAGCAGTTCCCCCGGGACACCAAACTATGGCTACACCTTC.

This clone was observed a few times. The chain has TRBV5-5 and TRBJ2-1; tentatively, D is TRBD1 or TRBD2 (5 bases each). Germline lookup yields CDR1 SGHKS and CDR2 YYEKEE (reference sequence). This CDR3 comprises 14 residues. V gave up 1 base and J gave up 5 bases, with 10 bases separating them. CDR3 DNA sequence: TGTGCCAGCAGCTTGTGGGGGTCTAACAATGAGCAGTTCTTC. Translation gives CASSLWGSNNEQFF.

V is TRBV30 and J is TRBJ1-2; possible D gene TRBD1, 6 bases. The CDR3 loop spans 15 amino acids. V dropped 0 bases and J dropped 0 bases, with 11 bases sitting between them. Germline CDR1 is GTSNPN and CDR2 is SVGIG (reference sequence). The CDR3 nucleotides are TGTGCCTGGAGTGTACAGGGACGAGCTAACTATGGCTACACCTTC. Its translation is CAWSVQGRANYGYTF.

The chain uses TRBV7-8 and TRBJ2-5; 7 nucleotides align to TRBD2. The CDR3 loop spans 13 amino acids. Germline CDR1 SGHVS, CDR2 FQNEAQ. J lost 5 bases, V lost 5 bases, and 5 bases had no gene match. The CDR3 loop is CASSKVAGETQYF. The CDR3 DNA follows: TGTGCCAGCAGCAAAGTAGCGGGTGAGACCCAGTACTTC.

The chain links TRBV4-2 to TRBJ2-5; D possibly corresponds to TRBD1 (5 bases). The V gene's germline CDR1 is LGHNA and CDR2 YNFKEQ. Trimming cost V 5 bases and J 2 bases, with 15 bases left between them. The CDR3 consists of 15 residues. CDR3 in DNA: TGTGCCAGCAGCTTGGCCAGGGTTCAGCAAGAGACCCAGTACTTC. Protein: CASSLARVQQETQYF.

The chain has TRBV18 and TRBJ2-2, with TRBD1 matching 9 bases. The CDR3 is made up of 17 amino acids. Looked up from germline, CDR1 is KGHSH and CDR2 is LQKENI. The ends lost 0 bases at V and 3 bases at J; junction bases unmatched: 5. Here the CDR3 reads CASSPPQGARDTGELFF. The CDR3 DNA sequence: TGTGCCAGCTCACCACCACAGGGGGCGAGGGACACCGGGGAGCTGTTTTTT.

The rearrangement links TRBV2 to TRBJ1-2, with 9 nucleotides matching TRBD1. Trimming removed 1 base from V and 7 bases from J; junction bases left unmatched: 7. Germline V gene data show CDR1 as SNHLY and CDR2 as FYNNEI. The CDR3 sequence is 15 residues long. DNA for the CDR3: TGTGCCAGCAGTGAAGTAAGGGGACAGGGTGGTGGCTACACCTTC. Protein sequence: CASSEVRGQGGGYTF.

The chain carries TRBV28 and TRBJ2-7, with D perhaps being TRBD1 or TRBD2 (5 bases each). Per germline, CDR1 MDHEN and CDR2 SYDVKM. The CDR3 contains 13 residues. Trimming took off 5 bases at V and 6 bases at J, with 14 bases between the two ends. CDR3 region: CASSPSGASEQYF. For the CDR3, the DNA is TGTGCCAGCAGTCCCTCCGGGGCCAGCGAGCAGTACTTC.

This chain uses TRBV5-6 with TRBJ1-1; D ambiguous. The V gene lost 1 base and the J gene lost 4 bases, with 2 bases spanning the gap. CDR1 is SGHDT, CDR2 YYEEEE, per germline. The CDR3 length is 11 residues. DNA of the CDR3: TGTGCCAGCAGCTTGTTCACTGAAGCTTTCTTT. As protein: CASSLFTEAFF.